These 9 T cell receptor beta chains were all obtained from the same sample, sequenced in a study of blood T cells in healthy people across ages. A second about 7 to 12 cycle PCR used barcoded and J-beta primers. TCRdb reprocessed the 5' RACE reads via MiXCR and lists one record per CDR3 protein. The sample contains some 1.5 million distinct CDR3 sequences, approximately 30% of which appear only once. The sample consisted of blood. The receptor set was obtained from a woman aged 30 to 39 in good health.

As regards this clonotype: This may come from a read error, since a much larger clone is one base off. The CDR3: CSASRVSYDYTF. CDR3 coding DNA: TGCAGTGCTTCCAGGGTCAGCTATGACTACACCTTC. The chain combines TRBV20-1 with TRBJ1-2, with TRBD1 as a possible D gene (5 bases). The CDR3 extends over 12 amino acids. CDR1 is DFQATT and CDR2 is SNEGSKA in the germline V gene (reference sequence).

The rearrangement uses TRBV12-3 or TRBV12-4 and TRBJ1-3; tentative D call: TRBD1 (6 bases). The length of the CDR3 is 15 residues. V dropped 7 bases and J dropped 0 bases, with 13 bases sitting between them. The CDR3 region is CASTEGVLSGNTIYF. The CDR3 DNA follows: TGTGCCAGCACCGAGGGGGTTCTCTCTGGAAACACCATATATTTT.

This sequence joins TRBV20-1 and TRBJ1-2; the match to TRBD1 covers 12 bases. J was trimmed by 7 bases and V by 3 bases; bases with no gene match: 6. There are 14 residues in the CDR3. Looked up from germline, CDR1 is DFQATT and CDR2 is SNEGSKA (reference sequence). Here the CDR3 DNA reads TGCAGTGCTAGTAAGGGACAGGGGGCTGGTGGCTACACCTTC. This translates into CSASKGQGAGGYTF.

This clonotype showed up many times. The junction departs from the called germline gene at one end, perhaps through a read error. The chain employs TRBV9 and TRBJ2-5; either TRBD1 or TRBD2 may supply D (6 bases each). Germline V gene data show CDR1 as SGDLS and CDR2 as YYNGEE. CDR3 size: 14 residues. CDR3 sequence reads: CVSSVGGRMETQYF. CDR3 bases: TGTGTCAGCAGCGTAGGGGGGCGGATGGAGACCCAGTACTTC.

The chain carries TRBV11-2 and TRBJ2-7, with 9 bases lining up with TRBD2. The V gene's germline CDR1 is SGHAT and CDR2 FQNNGV. The CDR3 has 15 amino acids. J lost 10 bases, V lost 5 bases, and 15 bases had no gene match. CDR3 loop: CASSGGGARGRIQYF. CDR3 coding DNA: TGTGCCAGCAGCGGCGGGGGGGCGCGGGGTCGGATTCAGTACTTC.

The V and J genes are TRBV12-3 or TRBV12-4 and TRBJ2-1, with 16 bases identical to TRBD2. V dropped 6 bases and J dropped 10; count of bases not matched to a gene: 9. The CDR3 contains 16 residues. Written as DNA, the CDR3 is TGTGCCAGCAGCGGACATATGGGACTAGCGGGAGGGGAGCAGTTCTTC. Its translation is CASSGHMGLAGGEQFF.

This sequence joins TRBV5-5 and TRBJ2-5, with D perhaps TRBD1 (6 bases). V lost 2 bases, J lost 4 bases, and 15 bases lay in between. The CDR3 has 15 amino acids. Germline CDR1 SGHKS, CDR2 YYEKEE (reference sequence). The CDR3 DNA follows: TGTGCCAGCAGCTTACAGGGTGGAATAGGAGAGACCCAGTACTTC. Its translation: CASSLQGGIGETQYF.

This clonotype occurred a few times. This chain connects TRBV20-1 to TRBJ1-1, with 10 bases aligning to TRBD1. CDR1 DFQATT and CDR2 SNEGSKA come from the germline V gene (reference sequence). The CDR3 covers 16 residues. J was trimmed by 7 bases and V by 7 bases; bases with no gene match: 18. Here the CDR3 DNA reads TGCAGTGGGGTGGGTGGACAGGGGGTGCTTGGAAGTGAAGCTTTCTTT. It encodes CSGVGGQGVLGSEAFF.

At least ten counts were recorded for this clonotype. This sequence joins TRBV29-1 and TRBJ2-7; the D is unclear. There are 10 residues in the CDR3. Germline CDR1 SQVTM, CDR2 ANQGSEA. The V and J ends lost 2 bases and 12 bases respectively, with 11 bases between them. In DNA form, the CDR3 reads TGCAGCGTTGAATCCGGTAGGCCGTACTTC. Protein product: CSVESGRPYF.